One and the same sample provided the 12 T cell receptor beta chains below, sequenced in a study of CD8+ T cells in alopecia areata. After isolation, RNA underwent reverse transcription to generate cDNA as the sequencing template. Sequencing was performed with immunoSEQ multiplex PCR; in TCRdb, only in-frame clones are kept and a portion is missing. The sample holds around 98,000 clones, over 40% seen once. Specimen: CD4+ T cells sorted from blood. These receptors all stem from a human donor with alopecia areata.

V gene TRBV30 combines with J gene TRBJ1-5; the D gene is possibly TRBD1 (6 bases). Germline lookup yields CDR1 GTSNPN and CDR2 SVGIG (reference sequence). Trimming removed 0 bases at V and 4 bases at J, with 13 bases between. There are 15 residues in the CDR3. CDR3 DNA sequence: TGTGCCTGGAGTGTACAAGGGGACACAAATCAGCCCCAGCATTTT. Translating gives CAWSVQGDTNQPQHF.

This clone was counted only a few times. The V call is TRBV7-2, the J call TRBJ2-7; TRBD2 is a possible D gene (6 bases). The V gene lost 5 bases and the J gene lost 3 bases, with 17 bases spanning the gap. The CDR3 has 15 amino acids. In germline, CDR1 is SGHTA, CDR2 FQGNSA. The CDR3 spells CASSVPDSGNYEQYF. CDR3 nucleotide sequence: TGTGCCAGCAGCGTTCCGGATAGCGGCAACTACGAGCAGTACTTC.

This clone was picked up a small number of times. V gene TRBV7-9 combines with J gene TRBJ2-5; D is perhaps TRBD2 (5 bases). Between the trimmed V and J ends, which lost 5 bases and 5 bases, there was a span of 12 bases. Looked up from germline, CDR1 is SEHNR and CDR2 is FQNEAQ (reference sequence). The CDR3 contains 13 residues. In nucleotides, the CDR3 is TGTGCCAGCAGCCCAGCGGTCGGGGAGACCCAGTACTTC. This sequence encodes CASSPAVGETQYF.

V gene TRBV28 combines with J gene TRBJ2-7; D is uncertain. This CDR3 contains 16 residues. The germline gives CDR1 MDHEN, CDR2 SYDVKM. Trimming stripped 4 bases from V and 0 bases from J, with 16 bases between. In DNA, the CDR3 is TGTGCCAGCAGTTATATTCTGGGATCCACCTCCTACGAGCAGTACTTC. This codes for CASSYILGSTSYEQYF.

This clone was observed a handful of times. V usage is TRBV7-2 and J usage is TRBJ2-7; 13 nucleotides line up with TRBD2. The germline V gene has CDR1 SGHTA and CDR2 FQGNSA. The CDR3 length is 16 residues. J gave up 5 bases and V 2 bases, and 6 bases lay outside the gene matches. The CDR3 protein is CASSLRGTSGTNEQYF. The CDR3 DNA reads TGTGCCAGCAGCTTACGCGGGACTAGCGGGACCAACGAGCAGTACTTC.

The V call is TRBV6-5, the J call TRBJ1-2; a possible D gene is TRBD1 (5 bases). Germline values: CDR1 MNHEY, CDR2 SVGAGI. The V and J ends lost 7 bases and 7 bases respectively, with 22 bases between them. This CDR3 is 15 amino acids long. CDR3 bases: TGTGCCAGCATTCCCCGCGGGGCCAGGGCGGGTGGCTACACCTTC. Its protein is CASIPRGARAGGYTF.

The chain recombines TRBV29-1 with TRBJ2-1; TRBD1 is a possible D gene (5 bases). V was shortened by 0 bases and J by 8 bases, with 14 bases between the two germline ends. The V gene's germline CDR1 is SQVTM and CDR2 ANQGSEA. The CDR3 extends over 14 amino acids. The CDR3 nucleotides read TGCAGCGTTGAAGATTCCAGGGTACGCGATGAGCAGTTCTTC. Protein: CSVEDSRVRDEQFF.

This clone appeared a few times. This chain links TRBV29-1 with TRBJ2-7, with D perhaps assigned TRBD1 or TRBD2 (5 bases each). The CDR3 runs 12 residues. Trimming took 6 bases from V and 1 from J, leaving 10 bases between them. The V gene's germline CDR1 is SQVTM and CDR2 ANQGSEA. CDR3 DNA sequence: TGCAGCGTGATGGGACGGTCCTACGAGCAGTACTTC. It specifies CSVMGRSYEQYF.

The chain couples TRBV29-1 to TRBJ2-1; a weak D match, TRBD2 (6 bases). This CDR3 region has 14 residues. Germline V gives CDR1 SQVTM, CDR2 ANQGSEA. V was cut by 7 bases and J by 3 bases, with 16 bases left in between. The DNA for the CDR3 is TGCAGCGCCCGTCCTAGAGCGGGCTACAATGAGCAGTTCTTC. Protein: CSARPRAGYNEQFF.

The V and J genes are TRBV29-1 and TRBJ2-7; the D gene could be TRBD1 or TRBD2 (5 bases each). From germline, CDR1 is SQVTM and CDR2 ANQGSEA. Trimming removed 2 bases from V and 2 bases from J, with 10 bases in between. The CDR3 covers 13 residues. CDR3 amino acids: CSVESGPPYEQYF. The DNA of the CDR3 is TGCAGCGTTGAATCGGGGCCCCCCTACGAGCAGTACTTC.

The chain couples TRBV30 to TRBJ1-1; D unclear. This CDR3 has 13 residues. Per germline, CDR1 GTSNPN and CDR2 SVGIG (reference sequence). V was pared by 1 base and J by 3 bases, with 9 bases between. CDR3 nucleotide sequence: TGTGCCTGGAGTGAGTCGAGAGACACTGAAGCTTTCTTT. Its protein is CAWSESRDTEAFF.

This clone has a single count. The chain employs TRBV5-1 and TRBJ2-7; 8 bases map to TRBD2. The CDR3 loop spans 15 amino acids. V shed 3 bases, J shed 5 bases, and the junction held 10 bases outside the gene matches. Germline CDR1 is SGHRS and CDR2 is YFSETQ. CDR3 DNA: TGCGCCAGCAGCTACCAAGGACTAGCCACAGACGAGCAGTACTTC. Protein: CASSYQGLATDEQYF.